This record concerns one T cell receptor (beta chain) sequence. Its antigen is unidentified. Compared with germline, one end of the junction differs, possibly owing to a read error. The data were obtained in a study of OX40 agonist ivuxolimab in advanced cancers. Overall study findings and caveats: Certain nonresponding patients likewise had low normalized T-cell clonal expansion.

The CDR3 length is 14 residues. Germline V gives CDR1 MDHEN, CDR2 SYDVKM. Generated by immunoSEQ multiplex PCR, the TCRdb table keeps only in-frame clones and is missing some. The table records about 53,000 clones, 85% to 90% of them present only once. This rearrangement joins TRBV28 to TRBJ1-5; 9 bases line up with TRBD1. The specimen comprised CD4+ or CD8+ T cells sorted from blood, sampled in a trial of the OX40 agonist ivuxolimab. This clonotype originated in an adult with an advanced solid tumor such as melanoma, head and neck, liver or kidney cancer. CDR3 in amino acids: CAGSPTGGDQPQHF. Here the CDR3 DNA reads TGTGCCGGCAGCCCGACAGGGGGAGATCAGCCCCAGCATTTT. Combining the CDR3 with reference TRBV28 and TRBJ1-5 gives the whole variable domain DVKVTQSSRYLVKRTGEKVFLECVQDMDHENMFWYRQDPGLGLRLIYFSYDVKMKEKGDIPEGYSVSREKKERFSLILESASTNQTSMYLCAGSPTGGDQPQHFGDGTRLSIL.